The entry below gives a single T cell receptor (beta chain) sequence along with its context. Its antigen is not known. This sample was included in a study of cytomegalovirus exposure and HLA in healthy donors. A roughly 130-subject validation cohort, separate from the approximately 700-subject first cohort, supplied the donors. This CDR3 has 19 residues. General observations from the study: That first-cohort TCR clusters tended to co-occur in the 95 to 150 validation repertoires was found in a later analysis. The authors listed 150 to 200 TCR beta chains as cytomegalovirus-associated.

Only in-frame clones appear in the TCRdb table, and some are missing; sequencing was by immunoSEQ multiplex PCR. The table records about 170,000 clones, about 87% of them present only once. This clonotype originated in a woman aged 25 to 45 in good health and CMV-seronegative. Sample: PBMCs. V usage is TRBV12-2 and J usage is TRBJ2-1; the DNA was not compared with TRBD2, the D call given in the table. TRBV12-2 constitutes a pseudogene. For the CDR3, the DNA is TGTGCAAGTCGCTTTCCGTCGACTAGCGGGGGGATCTCCTACAATGAGCAGTTCTTC. Translation: CASRFPSTSGGISYNEQFF.